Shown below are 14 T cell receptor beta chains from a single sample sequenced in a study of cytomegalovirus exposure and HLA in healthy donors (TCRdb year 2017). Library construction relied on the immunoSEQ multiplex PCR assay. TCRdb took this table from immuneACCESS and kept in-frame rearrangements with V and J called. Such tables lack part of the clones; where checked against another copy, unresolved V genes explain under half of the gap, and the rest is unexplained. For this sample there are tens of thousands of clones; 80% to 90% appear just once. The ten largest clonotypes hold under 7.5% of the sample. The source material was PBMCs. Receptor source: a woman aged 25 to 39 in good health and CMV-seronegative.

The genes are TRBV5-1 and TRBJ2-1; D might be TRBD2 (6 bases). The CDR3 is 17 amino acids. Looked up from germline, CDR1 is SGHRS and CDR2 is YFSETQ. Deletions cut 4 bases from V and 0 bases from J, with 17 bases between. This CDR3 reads CASSPTLAVSSYNEQFF. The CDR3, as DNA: TGCGCCAGCAGCCCAACATTAGCGGTAAGCTCCTACAATGAGCAGTTCTTC. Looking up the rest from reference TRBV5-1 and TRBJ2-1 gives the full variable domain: KAGVTQTPRYLIKTRGQQVTLSCSPISGHRSVSWYQQTPGQGLQFLFEYFSETQRNKGNFPGRFSGRQFSNSRSEMNVSTLELGDSALYLCASSPTLAVSSYNEQFFGPGTRLTVL.

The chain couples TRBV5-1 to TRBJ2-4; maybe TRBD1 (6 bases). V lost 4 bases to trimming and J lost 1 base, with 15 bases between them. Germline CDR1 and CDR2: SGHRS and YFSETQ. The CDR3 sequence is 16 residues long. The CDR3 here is CASSQTGKDAKNIQYF. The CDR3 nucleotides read TGCGCCAGCAGCCAAACAGGGAAGGACGCCAAAAACATTCAGTACTTC. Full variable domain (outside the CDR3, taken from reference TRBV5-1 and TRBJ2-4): KAGVTQTPRYLIKTRGQQVTLSCSPISGHRSVSWYQQTPGQGLQFLFEYFSETQRNKGNFPGRFSGRQFSNSRSEMNVSTLELGDSALYLCASSQTGKDAKNIQYFGAGTRLSVL.

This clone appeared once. The CDR3 region is CASSPGDRRDYEQYF. CDR3 DNA sequence: TGTGCCAGCAGCCCAGGAGACAGGCGAGACTACGAGCAGTACTTC. The rearrangement links TRBV5-6 to TRBJ2-7; D is possibly TRBD1 (6 bases). Germline loops: CDR1 SGHDT, CDR2 YYEEEE. V lost 4 bases and J lost 3, with 17 bases in between. The CDR3 has 15 residues.

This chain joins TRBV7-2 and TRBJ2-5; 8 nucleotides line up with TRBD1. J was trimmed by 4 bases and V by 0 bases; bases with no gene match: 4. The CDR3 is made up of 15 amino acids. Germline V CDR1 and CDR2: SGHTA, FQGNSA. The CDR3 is CASSLAVRGRETQYF. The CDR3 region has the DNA TGTGCCAGCAGCTTAGCAGTCAGGGGGCGAGAGACCCAGTACTTC.

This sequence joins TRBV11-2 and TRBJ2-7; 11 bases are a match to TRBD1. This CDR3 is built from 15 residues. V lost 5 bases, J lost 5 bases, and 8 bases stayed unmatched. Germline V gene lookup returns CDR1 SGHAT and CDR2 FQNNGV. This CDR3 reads CASSGRDRGNHEQYF. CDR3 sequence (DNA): TGTGCCAGCAGCGGGCGGGACAGGGGGAACCACGAGCAGTACTTC.

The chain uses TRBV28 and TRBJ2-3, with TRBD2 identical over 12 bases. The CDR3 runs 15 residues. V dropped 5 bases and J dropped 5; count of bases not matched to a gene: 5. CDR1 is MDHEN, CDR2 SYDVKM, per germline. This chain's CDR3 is CASSLAGGPLDTQYF. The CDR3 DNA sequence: TGTGCCAGCAGTCTAGCGGGAGGGCCACTAGATACGCAGTATTTT.

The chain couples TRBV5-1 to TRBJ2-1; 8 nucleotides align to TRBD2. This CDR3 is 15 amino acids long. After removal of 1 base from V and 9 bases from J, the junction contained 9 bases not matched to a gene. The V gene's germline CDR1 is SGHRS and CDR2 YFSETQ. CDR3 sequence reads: CASSLRPGGPGEQFF. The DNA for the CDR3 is TGCGCCAGCAGCTTGCGACCGGGAGGGCCTGGTGAGCAGTTCTTC.

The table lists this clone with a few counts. The CDR3 loop reads CASSSTPVGAGELFF. CDR3 bases: TGTGCCAGCAGCTCTACTCCCGTCGGGGCCGGGGAGCTGTTTTTT. V is TRBV7-9 and J is TRBJ2-2; perhaps TRBD2 as D (5 bases). This CDR3 has 15 amino acids. CDR1 and CDR2 (germline): SEHNR, FQNEAQ (reference sequence). V lost 4 bases and J lost 6, with 15 bases in between.

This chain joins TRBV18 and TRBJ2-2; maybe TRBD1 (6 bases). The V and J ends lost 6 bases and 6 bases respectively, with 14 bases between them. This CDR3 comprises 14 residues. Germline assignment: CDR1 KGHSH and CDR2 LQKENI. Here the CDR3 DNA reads TGTGCCAGCTCTGGACAGTACCCGTCCGGGGAGCTGTTTTTT. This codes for CASSGQYPSGELFF.

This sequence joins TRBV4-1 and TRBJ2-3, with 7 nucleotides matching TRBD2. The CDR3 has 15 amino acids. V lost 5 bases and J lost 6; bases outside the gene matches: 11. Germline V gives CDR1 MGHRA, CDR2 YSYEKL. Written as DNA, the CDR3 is TGCGCCAGCAGCACGGGGCGGGAGTTCGCCGATACGCAGTATTTT. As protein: CASSTGREFADTQYF.

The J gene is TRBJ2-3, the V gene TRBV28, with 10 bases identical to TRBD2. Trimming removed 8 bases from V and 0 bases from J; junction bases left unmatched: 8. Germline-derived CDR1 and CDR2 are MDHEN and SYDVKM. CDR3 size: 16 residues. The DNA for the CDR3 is TGTGCCAGCTCCCTGGGACTAGCGTTTAGCACAGATACGCAGTATTTT. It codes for CASSLGLAFSTDTQYF.

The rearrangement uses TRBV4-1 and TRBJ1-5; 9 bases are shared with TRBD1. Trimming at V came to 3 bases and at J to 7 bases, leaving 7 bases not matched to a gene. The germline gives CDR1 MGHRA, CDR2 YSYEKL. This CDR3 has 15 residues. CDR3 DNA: TGCGCCAGCAGCCATTCCCAGACAGGGGGACAGCCCCAGCATTTT. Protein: CASSHSQTGGQPQHF.

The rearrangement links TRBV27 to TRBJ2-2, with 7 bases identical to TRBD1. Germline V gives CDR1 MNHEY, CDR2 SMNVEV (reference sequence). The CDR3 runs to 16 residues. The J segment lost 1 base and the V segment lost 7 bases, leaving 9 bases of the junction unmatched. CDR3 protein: CASNSFYRGNTGELFF. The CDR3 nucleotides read TGTGCCAGCAATTCCTTCTACAGGGGGAACACCGGGGAGCTGTTTTTT.

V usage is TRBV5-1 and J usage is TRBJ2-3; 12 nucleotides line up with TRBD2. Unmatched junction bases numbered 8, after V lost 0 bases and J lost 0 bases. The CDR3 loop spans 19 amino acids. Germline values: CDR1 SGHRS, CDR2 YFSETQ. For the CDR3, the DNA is TGCGCCAGCAGCTTGGTTTTTGGACTAGCGGGAACTAGCACAGATACGCAGTATTTT. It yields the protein CASSLVFGLAGTSTDTQYF.